This T cell receptor beta chain was observed in a study of T cells in localized non-small cell lung cancer (dated by TCRdb to 2019 to 2021). Study-level background: The study analyzed T cell repertoires of 200 to 250 early-stage NSCLC patients, comparing tumors and uninvolved tumor-adjacent lungs. The cohort consisted of about 240 treatment-naive NSCLC patients whose localized lung tumors had been resected. NSCLC patients had a mean age of approximately 66 years, and fewer than 150 were male and about a hundred female.

The immunoSEQ Assay was used to sequence TCR beta CDR3 regions from DNA. In the original analysis: To compute T cell density, TCR beta template counts were normalized to usable DNA, which was estimated by amplifying housekeeping genes. Richness was estimated using the preseqR package, with extrapolation to 400,000 templates for PBMC samples and to 120,000 templates for tissue samples. Clonality was taken to be one minus Pielou's evenness. Tissue-enriched TCRs were identified through differential abundance testing performed on productive amino-acid clonotypes, with a minimum total count of 5 and an alpha of 0.1. The Jaccard Index and the Morisita Overlap Index were used to measure repertoire overlap between compartments. TCR beta CDR3s were clustered by GLIPH together with public tetramer-defined viral CDR3s, and at least three viral sequences plus V-gene enrichment were required for viral motifs. This immuneACCESS table, as held by TCRdb, lists in-frame sequences with V and J called but not all clones. Of the missing ones, under half trace to an unresolved V gene in checked studies; the others have no known cause. V and J calls and clone size come straight from that table; D and trimming were deduced from the DNA. For this sample the table gives 75,000 to 85,000 clones, of which 80% were detected only once. Roughly 9.8% of the sample is in the top ten clones.

About this clone itself: Its antigen is not yet known. Base-call qualities are not available, and no considerably larger clone is one nucleotide away.

Trimming at the junction amounts to 4 bases on V and 0 bases on J, and the germline ends lie 13 bases apart. The CDR3 contains 15 residues, cysteine and phenylalanine counted. Left in the record is the CDR3 DNA by itself, 45 bases read in frame from the first base. CDR1 and CDR2 (SGHRS, YFSETQ) derive from the germline V gene. At diagnosis, tumor, uninvolved tumor-adjacent lung and peripheral blood were collected and then preserved as a mix of FFPE and fresh-frozen material. For TCR repertoire profiling, blood samples were analyzed as peripheral blood mononuclear cells. Results and caveats for the whole study, not just this receptor: Because the study design was exploratory, TCR variables were selected using unadjusted p-values without false-discovery rate correction. The highest T cell clonality was observed in uninvolved tumor-adjacent lung, where clonality exceeded that of tumor, suggesting that antigenic responses were more focused in uninvolved tumor-adjacent lung. Because multi-region tumor sequencing was not done, intratumor heterogeneity could not be ruled out. Of the top 100 tumor clones, a median of approximately 60 were detected in paired uninvolved adjacent lung; under 35 were also among that lung's top 100. Longer overall survival was associated with higher blood T cell density, whereas shorter survival was associated with higher adjacent-lung clonality.

The chain was built from TRBV5-1 and TRBJ1-1; there is no confident call for the D gene. The sample was peripheral blood, taken before any cancer treatment. The receptor's source is a female donor at least 60 years old with stage I lung adenocarcinoma. The nucleotides are TGCGCCAGCAGCCTTGAACCGGGTATGAACACTGAAGCTTTCTTT. It specifies CASSLEPGMNTEAFF.